This is a list of T cell receptor beta chains from one sample in a study of OX40 agonist ivuxolimab in advanced cancers. TCRdb's copy holds only in-frame clones and misses some; the assay was immunoSEQ multiplex PCR. The repertoire has 58,000 or so clones, over 80% of them found once; the top ten carry around 3.2%. The sample was CD4+ or CD8+ T cells sorted from blood, taken in a trial of the OX40 agonist ivuxolimab. These receptor sequences come from an adult with an advanced solid tumor such as melanoma, head and neck, liver or kidney cancer. Both conserved end residues are part of each CDR3. D genes are given only for firm matches. Clone size is stated in some rows and not others, as once, few, many or a class when expanded.

clone_size	v_call	d_call	j_call	cdr3_aa	cdr3_nt
.	TRBV19	.	TRBJ1-1	CASSILENTEAFF	TGTGCCAGTAGTATTCTAGAGAACACTGAAGCTTTCTTT
once	TRBV6-6	.	TRBJ1-3	CASSSLFRSSGNTIYF	TGTGCCAGCAGTTCACTCTTCAGGAGCTCTGGAAACACCATATATTTT
.	TRBV4-2	TRBD1	TRBJ2-7	CASSQADRHPYEQYF	TGTGCCAGCAGCCAAGCGGACAGGCACCCCTACGAGCAGTACTTC
.	TRBV7-2	.	TRBJ1-3	CASSLGSSGNTIYF	TGTGCCAGCAGCTTAGGCAGCTCTGGAAACACCATATATTTT
.	TRBV10-3	.	TRBJ1-2	CAISESMGFSGYTF	TGTGCCATCAGTGAGTCGATGGGGTTCTCTGGCTACACCTTC
.	TRBV9	.	TRBJ2-5	CASSAQVGGQTQYF	TGTGCCAGCAGCGCCCAGGTTGGAGGGCAGACCCAGTACTTC
.	TRBV7-3	.	TRBJ2-7	CASSFDSNSYEQYF	TGTGCCAGCAGTTTTGACAGTAACTCCTACGAGCAGTACTTC
.	TRBV19	TRBD1	TRBJ2-1	CASSVDRGSQFF	TGTGCCAGTAGTGTGGACAGGGGCAGTCAGTTCTTC
once	TRBV11-3	.	TRBJ2-4	CASSLLAGGAKNIQYF	TGTGCCAGCAGCTTATTGGCCGGGGGAGCCAAAAACATTCAGTACTTC
.	TRBV5-6	.	TRBJ2-7	CASSLAVGTQQYF	TGTGCCAGCAGCTTGGCCGTGGGTACCCAGCAGTACTTC
few	TRBV6-5	.	TRBJ2-3	CASRSHGRGADTQYF	TGTGCCAGCAGGAGTCACGGACGGGGTGCAGATACGCAGTATTTT
.	TRBV7-3	TRBD1	TRBJ1-6	CASSETGGSYSPLHF	TGTGCCAGCAGCGAGACAGGGGGCTCTTATTCACCCCTCCACTTT
.	TRBV28	.	TRBJ2-7	CASRLQGSYEQYF	TGTGCCAGCAGGCTCCAGGGTTCCTACGAGCAGTACTTC
.	TRBV7-8	TRBD1	TRBJ1-2	CASSPETGVIGYTF	TGTGCCAGCAGCCCCGAAACAGGGGTAATCGGCTACACCTTC
.	TRBV19	TRBD1	TRBJ2-2	CASSKPGGQVNTGELFF	TGTGCCAGTAGTAAGCCCGGGGGACAGGTGAACACCGGGGAGCTGTTTTTT
.	TRBV30	.	TRBJ1-1	CAWSAGGSTEAFF	TGTGCCTGGTCCGCCGGGGGGTCCACTGAAGCTTTCTTT
.	TRBV10-1	.	TRBJ2-7	CASSESLEVPTYEQYF	TGCGCCAGCAGTGAGTCCCTTGAAGTCCCAACCTACGAGCAGTACTTC
.	TRBV28	TRBD2	TRBJ2-2	CASSMTSGDTGELFF	TGTGCCAGCAGCATGACTAGCGGGGACACCGGGGAGCTGTTTTTT
.	TRBV9	.	TRBJ2-3	CASTRDPGTADTQYF	TGTGCCAGCACCCGGGACCCCGGGACGGCAGATACGCAGTATTTT
.	TRBV6-1	.	TRBJ1-3	CASSAGSNTIYF	TGTGCCAGCAGTGCAGGTTCAAACACCATATATTTT
.	TRBV18	.	TRBJ1-5	CASSPGVGSNQPQHF	TGTGCCAGCTCACCAGGGGTGGGTAGCAATCAGCCCCAGCATTTT
once	TRBV5-6	.	TRBJ1-4	CASSSRTGKLFF	TGTGCCAGCAGCTCCCGGACTGGAAAACTGTTTTTT
.	TRBV5-4	TRBD1	TRBJ1-2	CASSGQGDYGYTF	TGTGCCAGCAGCGGACAGGGTGACTATGGCTACACCTTC
.	TRBV29-1	TRBD2	TRBJ2-2	CSVPASGGTGELFF	TGCAGCGTTCCGGCTAGCGGGGGCACCGGGGAGCTGTTTTTT
.	TRBV11-3	.	TRBJ1-2	CASSAGDYGYTF	TGTGCCAGCAGCGCAGGGGACTATGGCTACACCTTC
.	TRBV6-6	.	TRBJ2-7	CASSRQVDYEQYF	TGTGCCAGCAGTCGACAGGTTGACTACGAGCAGTACTTC
.	TRBV7-2	.	TRBJ1-3	CASSLRGGSAATIYF	TGTGCCAGCAGCTTAAGGGGGGGGTCAGCGGCCACCATATATTTT
few	TRBV6-5	TRBD1	TRBJ2-3	CASSYGGQSTDTQYF	TGTGCCAGCAGTTACGGGGGACAGTCCACAGATACGCAGTATTTT
.	TRBV6-1	TRBD1	TRBJ1-2	CAVHRGPSYGYTF	TGTGCCGTCCACAGGGGGCCGAGCTATGGCTACACCTTC
.	TRBV27	.	TRBJ1-6	CASSFQGFYNSPLHF	TGTGCCAGCAGTTTCCAGGGGTTCTATAATTCACCCCTCCACTTT
.	TRBV14	TRBD2	TRBJ2-3	CASSPWLAGARTDTQYF	TGTGCCAGCAGCCCCTGGCTAGCGGGGGCCCGCACAGATACGCAGTATTTT
.	TRBV28	.	TRBJ1-2	CASNTGLYYGYTF	TGTGCCAGCAATACAGGACTATACTATGGCTACACCTTC
.	TRBV5-1	.	TRBJ1-5	CASSSEGDSNQPQHF	TGCGCCAGCAGCTCTGAAGGGGATAGCAATCAGCCCCAGCATTTT
.	TRBV27	.	TRBJ2-3	CATSPTGQARGDTQYF	TGTGCCACCTCCCCCACAGGTCAAGCGCGTGGAGATACGCAGTATTTT
.	TRBV7-8	.	TRBJ1-3	CASSFGTSGNTIYF	TGTGCCAGCAGCTTCGGTACTTCTGGAAACACCATATATTTT
.	TRBV2	TRBD1	TRBJ2-2	CASSRDRANTGELFF	TGTGCCAGCAGCCGGGACAGGGCGAACACCGGGGAGCTGTTTTTT
.	TRBV19	.	TRBJ1-5	CASSIQQYSNQPQHF	TGTGCCAGTAGTATCCAACAATATAGCAATCAGCCCCAGCATTTT
.	TRBV7-2	.	TRBJ1-1	CASSYTVGTEAFF	TGTGCCAGCAGCTACACGGTGGGCACTGAAGCTTTCTTT
.	TRBV5-1	.	TRBJ1-3	CASSFEGNTIYF	TGCGCCAGCAGCTTCGAAGGAAACACCATATATTTT
.	TRBV28	TRBD1	TRBJ1-2	CASSLTGGYGYTF	TGTGCCAGCAGTTTAACAGGGGGCTATGGCTACACCTTC
few	TRBV18	.	TRBJ1-1	CASSPRDEEAFF	TGTGCCAGCTCACCAAGGGACGAAGAAGCTTTCTTT
.	TRBV29-1	.	TRBJ2-7	CSVDRGGYEQYF	TGCAGCGTTGACAGGGGAGGCTACGAGCAGTACTTC
once	TRBV9	TRBD2	TRBJ2-3	CASSSPGGSITDTQYF	TGTGCCAGCAGCTCCCCGGGGGGGAGCATAACAGATACGCAGTATTTT
.	TRBV5-1	.	TRBJ1-5	CASRPDSNSNQPQHF	TGCGCCAGCAGACCAGACAGTAATAGCAATCAGCCCCAGCATTTT
.	TRBV7-9	.	TRBJ1-1	CASSMNTEAFF	TGTGCCAGCAGCATGAACACTGAAGCTTTCTTT
few	TRBV4-1	.	TRBJ2-7	CASSQDNSGGRSQYF	TGCGCCAGCAGCCAAGATAATAGCGGAGGCAGATCTCAGTACTTC
.	TRBV6-6	.	TRBJ1-5	CASSYSNLNGNQPQHF	TGTGCCAGCAGTTACTCGAACCTAAATGGGAATCAGCCCCAGCATTTT
.	TRBV10-3	TRBD2	TRBJ2-3	CASRGESTDTQYF	TGTGCCTCTCGGGGGGAGAGCACAGATACGCAGTATTTT
once	TRBV9	.	TRBJ1-1	CASSVGVYGNTEAFF	TGTGCCAGCAGCGTGGGGGTTTACGGGAACACTGAAGCTTTCTTT
.	TRBV28	TRBD2	TRBJ2-1	CASSLDASGGYNEQFF	TGTGCCAGCAGTTTAGATGCTAGCGGGGGCTACAATGAGCAGTTCTTC
.	TRBV6-1	TRBD2	TRBJ2-2	CASKRDPGELFF	TGTGCCAGCAAGCGGGACCCCGGGGAGCTGTTTTTT
.	TRBV5-1	TRBD1	TRBJ2-3	CASGQGMGDSTDTQYF	TGCGCCAGCGGACAGGGGATGGGGGATAGCACAGATACGCAGTATTTT
.	TRBV5-4	TRBD1	TRBJ1-2	CASSPGGTGTNYGYTF	TGTGCCAGCAGCCCTGGAGGGACAGGAACTAACTATGGCTACACCTTC
few	TRBV5-1	TRBD1	TRBJ1-1	CASSRTGTNTEAFF	TGCGCCAGCAGCCGGACAGGGACCAACACTGAAGCTTTCTTT
.	TRBV7-9	.	TRBJ2-3	CASSLGGTDTQYF	TGTGCCAGCAGCTTAGGGGGCACAGATACGCAGTATTTT
.	TRBV27	.	TRBJ2-3	CASSLGVSGAGTDTQYF	TGTGCCAGCAGTTTAGGTGTCTCCGGGGCAGGGACAGATACGCAGTATTTT
.	TRBV19	TRBD1	TRBJ1-1	CASSQRGQMRAFF	TGTGCCAGTAGTCAGAGGGGACAGATGAGGGCTTTCTTT
.	TRBV2	TRBD2	TRBJ2-5	CASSEGLAGVETQYF	TGTGCCAGCAGTGAAGGATTAGCGGGGGTGGAGACCCAGTACTTC
.	TRBV5-8	.	TRBJ2-3	CASSPGEGFPFGDTQYF	TGTGCCAGCAGTCCCGGAGAGGGCTTCCCCTTTGGGGATACGCAGTATTTT